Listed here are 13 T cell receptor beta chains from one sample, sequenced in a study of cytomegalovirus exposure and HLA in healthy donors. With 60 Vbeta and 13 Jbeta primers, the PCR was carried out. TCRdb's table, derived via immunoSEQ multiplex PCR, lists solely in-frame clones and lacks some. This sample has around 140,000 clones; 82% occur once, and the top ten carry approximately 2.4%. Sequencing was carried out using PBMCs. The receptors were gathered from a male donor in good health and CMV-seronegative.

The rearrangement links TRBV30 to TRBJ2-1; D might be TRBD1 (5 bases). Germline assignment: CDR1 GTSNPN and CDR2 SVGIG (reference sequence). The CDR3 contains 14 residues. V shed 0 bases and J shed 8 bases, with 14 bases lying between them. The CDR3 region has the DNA TGTGCCTGGAGTGTCGGCTCAGGGTACCATGAGCAGTTCTTC. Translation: CAWSVGSGYHEQFF.

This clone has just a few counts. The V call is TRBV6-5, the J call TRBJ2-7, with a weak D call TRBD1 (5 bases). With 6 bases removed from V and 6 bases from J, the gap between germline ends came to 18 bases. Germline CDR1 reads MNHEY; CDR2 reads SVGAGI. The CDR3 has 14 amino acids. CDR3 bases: TGTGCCAGCAGGCCCTATCGTCAGGGCGGCGAGCAGTACTTC. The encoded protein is CASRPYRQGGEQYF.

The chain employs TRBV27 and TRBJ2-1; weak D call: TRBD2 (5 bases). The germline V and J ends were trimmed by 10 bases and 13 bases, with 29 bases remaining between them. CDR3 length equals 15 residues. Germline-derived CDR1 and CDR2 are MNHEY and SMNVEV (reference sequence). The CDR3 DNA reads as TGTGCCACCCTCGACGTACGGAGGACTGTCAATGGACAGTTCTTC. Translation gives CATLDVRRTVNGQFF.

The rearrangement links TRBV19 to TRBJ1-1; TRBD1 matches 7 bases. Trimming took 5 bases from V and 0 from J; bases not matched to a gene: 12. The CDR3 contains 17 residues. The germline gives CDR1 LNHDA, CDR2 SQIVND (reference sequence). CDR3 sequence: CASSSSIRRGLNTEAFF. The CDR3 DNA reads TGTGCCAGTAGTTCCTCAATCCGGAGGGGGCTGAACACTGAAGCTTTCTTT. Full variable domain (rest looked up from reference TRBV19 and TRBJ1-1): DGGITQSPKYLFRKEGQNVTLSCEQNLNHDAMYWYRQDPGQGLRLIYYSQIVNDFQKGDIAEGYSVSREKKESFPLTVTSAQKNPTAFYLCASSSSIRRGLNTEAFFGQGTRLTVV.

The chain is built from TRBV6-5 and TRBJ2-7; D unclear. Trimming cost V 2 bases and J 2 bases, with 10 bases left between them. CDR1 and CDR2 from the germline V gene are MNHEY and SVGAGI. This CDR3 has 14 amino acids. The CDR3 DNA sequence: TGTGCCAGCAGTTACCAACAGTCTCCCTACGAGCAGTACTTC. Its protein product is CASSYQQSPYEQYF.

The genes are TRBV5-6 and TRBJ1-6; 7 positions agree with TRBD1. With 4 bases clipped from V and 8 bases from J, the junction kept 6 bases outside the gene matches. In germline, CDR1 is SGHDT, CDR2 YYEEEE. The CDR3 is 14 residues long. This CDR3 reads CASSLGQTHSPLHF. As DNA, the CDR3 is TGTGCCAGCAGCCTGGGACAGACTCATTCACCCCTCCACTTT.

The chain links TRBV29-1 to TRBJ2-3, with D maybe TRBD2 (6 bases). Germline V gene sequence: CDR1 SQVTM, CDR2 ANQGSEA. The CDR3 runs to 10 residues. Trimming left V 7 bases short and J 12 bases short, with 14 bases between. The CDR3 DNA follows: TGCAGCGCGGGGCGGGGCGAACAGTATTTT. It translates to CSAGRGEQYF.

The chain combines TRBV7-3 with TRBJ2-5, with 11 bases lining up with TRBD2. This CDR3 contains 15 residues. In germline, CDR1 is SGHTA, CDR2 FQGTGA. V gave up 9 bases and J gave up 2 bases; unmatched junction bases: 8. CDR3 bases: TGTGCCAGTAGCCCGGGACTAGCGGAACAAGAGACCCAGTACTTC. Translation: CASSPGLAEQETQYF.

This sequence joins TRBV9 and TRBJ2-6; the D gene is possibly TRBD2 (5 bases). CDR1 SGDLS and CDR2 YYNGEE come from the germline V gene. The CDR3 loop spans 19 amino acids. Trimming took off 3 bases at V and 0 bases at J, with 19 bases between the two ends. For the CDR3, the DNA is TGTGCCAGCAGCGGTACTAGGACGGACCTACACTCTGGGGCCAACGTCCTGACTTTC. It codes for CASSGTRTDLHSGANVLTF.

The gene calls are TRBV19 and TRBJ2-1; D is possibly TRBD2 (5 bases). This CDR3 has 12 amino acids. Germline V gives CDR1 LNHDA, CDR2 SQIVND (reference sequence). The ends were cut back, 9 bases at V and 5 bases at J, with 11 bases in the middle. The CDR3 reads CASGDGNNEQFF. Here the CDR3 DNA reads TGTGCCAGCGGCGACGGGAACAATGAGCAGTTCTTC.

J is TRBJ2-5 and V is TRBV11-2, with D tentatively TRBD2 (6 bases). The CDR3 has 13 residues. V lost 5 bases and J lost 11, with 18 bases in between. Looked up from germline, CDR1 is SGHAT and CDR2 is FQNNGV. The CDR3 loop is CASSLSTPGRQYF. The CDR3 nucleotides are TGTGCCAGCAGCCTCTCGACCCCGGGGAGGCAGTACTTC.

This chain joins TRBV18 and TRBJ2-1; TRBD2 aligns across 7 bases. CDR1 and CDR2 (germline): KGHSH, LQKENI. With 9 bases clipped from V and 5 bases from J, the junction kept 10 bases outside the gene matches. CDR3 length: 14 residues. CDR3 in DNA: TGTGCCAGTTCCATAGCGGGTCATCACAATGAGCAGTTCTTC. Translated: CASSIAGHHNEQFF.

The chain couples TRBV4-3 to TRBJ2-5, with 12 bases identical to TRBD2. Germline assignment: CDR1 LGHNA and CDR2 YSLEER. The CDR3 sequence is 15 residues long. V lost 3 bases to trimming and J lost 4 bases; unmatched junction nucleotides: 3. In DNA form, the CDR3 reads TGCGCCAGCAGCCAGATACTAGCGGGGGGAGAGACCCAGTACTTC. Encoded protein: CASSQILAGGETQYF.